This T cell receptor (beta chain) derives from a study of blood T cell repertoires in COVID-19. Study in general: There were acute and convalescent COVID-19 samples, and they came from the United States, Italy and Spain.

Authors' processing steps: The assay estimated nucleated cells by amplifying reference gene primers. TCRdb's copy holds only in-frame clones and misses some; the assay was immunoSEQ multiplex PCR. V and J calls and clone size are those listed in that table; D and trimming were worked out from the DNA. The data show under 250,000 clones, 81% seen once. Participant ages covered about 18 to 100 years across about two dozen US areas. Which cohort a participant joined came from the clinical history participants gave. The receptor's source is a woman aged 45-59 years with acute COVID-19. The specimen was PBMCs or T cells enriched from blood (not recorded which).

Written as DNA, the CDR3 is TGTGCCAGCCGGGGACAGGCGAATGAAAAACTGTTTTTT. Its translation: CASRGQANEKLFF. V usage is TRBV28 and J usage is TRBJ1-4; TRBD1 agrees at 8 bases. After removal of 8 bases from V and 5 bases from J, the junction contained 4 bases not matched to a gene. There are 13 residues in the CDR3. The germline V gene encodes CDR1 MDHEN and CDR2 SYDVKM.